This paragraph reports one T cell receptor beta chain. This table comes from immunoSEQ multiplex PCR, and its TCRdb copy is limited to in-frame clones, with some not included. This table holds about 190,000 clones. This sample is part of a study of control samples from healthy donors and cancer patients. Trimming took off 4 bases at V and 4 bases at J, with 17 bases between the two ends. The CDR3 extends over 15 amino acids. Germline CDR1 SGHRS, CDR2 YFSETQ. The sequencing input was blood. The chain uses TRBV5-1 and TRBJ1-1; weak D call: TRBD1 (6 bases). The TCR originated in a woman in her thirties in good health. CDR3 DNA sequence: TGCGCCAGCAGCGCCCACGGGGGGCTCATCACTGAAGCTTTCTTT. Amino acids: CASSAHGGLITEAFF. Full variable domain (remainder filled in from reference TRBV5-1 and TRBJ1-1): KAGVTQTPRYLIKTRGQQVTLSCSPISGHRSVSWYQQTPGQGLQFLFEYFSETQRNKGNFPGRFSGRQFSNSRSEMNVSTLELGDSALYLCASSAHGGLITEAFFGQGTRLTVV.